This T cell receptor (beta chain) was captured in a study of shared clonotypes between healthy human individuals (TCRdb year 2020). Broadly, across the study: A few men and two women, aged 18 to 49 years, made up the cohort. For each donor, three plates each were used for CD4 naive and CD4 memory, two plates were used for CD8 naive, and one plate was used for CD8 memory. Per donor, leukapheresis produced somewhere between about 0.94 and 9.5 billion PBMCs. To increase sequencing depth and limit assay-specific biases, different laboratories used diverse techniques to prepare libraries and sequence TCR repertoires. Blood TCR repertoires of a handful of healthy adults were deeply sequenced to estimate repertoire size and the extent of clonotype sharing between individuals. The paper's findings and limits, for the study overall: Estimated clonotype richness was generally larger for naive than for memory subsets. Higher generation probabilities were observed for clonotypes shared by all four sorted-subset donors than for non-shared clonotypes. Sampling was restricted to blood, and TCR repertoires in tissue are likely to differ from TCR repertoires in blood. When a handful of donors were compared, the shared fraction of clonotypes was around 5.1% for naive CD4, around 3.5% for naive CD8, 2.3% for memory CD4, and about 0.36% for memory CD8. The small number of donors limited the genetic and exposure-history diversity represented. Pairwise subsampling led to the expectation that sequencing depth would affect the degree of clonotype sharing among donors. Incomplete sequencing was indicated by rarefaction of sorted-subset datasets, despite the large sequencing depth.

Using the deep immunoSEQ assay, multiplex PCR amplified TCR CDR3 regions from genomic DNA. Extracted genomic DNA from each cell subset was spread evenly across all wells of several immunoSEQ 96-well plates, with each plate serving as a replicate. For sorted subsets, approximately 0.2 ug of genomic DNA, equivalent to around 30,000 T cell genomes, went into each replicate PCR. Purified libraries were measured with a Qubit 3.0 fluorometer, size-checked on a Bioanalyzer 2100, and measured again with the KAPA Library Quantification kit. Each immunoSEQ 96-well plate was sequenced on its own single-read 150-cycle Illumina NextSeq 550 flow cell. As for how the authors treated the data: Because the immunoSEQ output held only junctional sequences and lacked quality scores, the filtering could not match the filtering applied to full-length reads. Sequences were annotated with PyIR, a Python wrapper for IgBLAST v1.9, using IMGT germline references to assign V/J genes and CDR3. Any read was removed if the V/J assignment was weak (E-value above 1e-6), the CDR3 was missing, or the read contained stop codons, out-of-frame junctions, or ambiguous translated residues. A V3J clonotype was defined by an identical inferred V gene, J gene, and CDR3 amino acid sequence. Percentage overlap between repertoires was computed as shared unique clonotypes divided by the size of the smaller repertoire. Repertoire richness was assessed with RTK rarefaction, the Chao1 estimator, and Recon v2.1 estimates of unobserved clonotypes. OLGA was used to compute generation probabilities for all TCRbeta clonotypes that the gDNA method yielded from a few donors. TCRdb carries this immuneACCESS record with in-frame sequences only. Its versions omit some clonotypes, under half of them owing to an unresolved V gene in the studies checked, with the rest unexplained. That table furnishes V, J and clone size, whereas the DNA furnished D and trimming. This sample is represented by about 2.3 million clones; about 92% of them were singletons. Together, the top ten hold about 0.37% of the sample.

V is trimmed back by 5 bases and J by 2 bases, and the junction contains 17 bases that no gene match accounts for. Spanning cysteine to phenylalanine, the CDR3 consists of 18 amino acids. Of all the DNA, just the CDR3 is kept, 54 bases in frame from base 1. The germline V gene provides CDR1 SGHTS and CDR2 YDEGEE. The donors were healthy, HIV-negative adults with no recently reported acute infections or vaccinations. Every donor was a Caucasian adult residing in Nashville, Tennessee, USA. CD4+ T cells were enriched through magnetic negative selection, after which naive cells were positively selected on CD45RA and the remaining negative fraction served as the memory subset. Blood was obtained by leukapheresis, after which PBMCs were separated by Ficoll-Histopaque density gradient centrifugation and cryopreserved in liquid nitrogen vapor phase. Analytical flow cytometry was used to check the purity and quantity of each magnetically sorted T cell population. Genomic DNA was isolated from every sorted fraction and measured by UV absorbance on a Nanodrop 2000c.

This clone was recorded only once. Its binding antigen is unknown. Base qualities are missing; no much larger clone stands one base away. Sequenced sample: naive CD4+ T cells from PBMCs. The cell subset or site tag for this specimen amounts to: CD45RA+ positively selected. Recombination joined TRBV5-8 with TRBJ2-7; TRBD2 lines up with 9 middle nucleotides. This clonotype was obtained from a man aged 18 to 29 in good health. Some clones in this sample may be carry-over from other donors' samples. CDR3 loop: CASSSRTSAIASTYEQYF. Read as DNA, the sequence is TGTGCCAGCAGTTCACGGACTAGCGCGATAGCGTCAACCTACGAGCAGTACTTC.